This record covers a single T cell receptor (beta chain). Germline V CDR1 and CDR2: SQVTM, ANQGSEA. The CDR3 length is 12 residues. V dropped 5 bases and J dropped 8; count of bases not matched to a gene: 5. The sample originates from a study of cytomegalovirus exposure and HLA in healthy donors. Sequenced by immunoSEQ multiplex PCR; TCRdb stores in-frame clones only, minus some. The sample contains about 60,000 clones, around nine tenths of which appear only once. This chain uses TRBV29-1 with TRBJ2-1; 8 bases agree with TRBD2. The clonotype comes from a man younger than 35 in good health and CMV-seronegative. Sequences were obtained from PBMCs. In DNA, the CDR3 is TGCAGCGTTAGGACTAGCAAGGATGAGCAGTTCTTC. Its protein is CSVRTSKDEQFF.